This T cell receptor (beta chain) was documented in a study of CD8+ T cells in alopecia areata. The V gene's germline CDR1 is SQVTM and CDR2 ANQGSEA. V lost 6 bases to trimming and J lost 8 bases, with 19 bases between them. The CDR3 spans 14 residues. As the sequencing template, cDNA was produced by extracting RNA and reverse transcribing it. This table comes from immunoSEQ multiplex PCR, and its TCRdb copy is limited to in-frame clones, with some not included. The data show approximately 300,000 clones, about 62% seen once. This clone was seen only a few times. Stated treatment: oral pan-JAK inhibitor, 5-10 mg twice daily.

Sample: CD4+ T cells sorted from blood, taken at week 24, from a patient treated with tofacitinib. The TCR was taken from a human donor with alopecia areata. The chain couples TRBV29-1 to TRBJ1-4; the D is unclear. The CDR3 protein is CSVGGPPQREKLFF. The CDR3 nucleotides read TGCAGCGTCGGAGGTCCACCCCAAAGGGAAAAACTGTTTTTT.